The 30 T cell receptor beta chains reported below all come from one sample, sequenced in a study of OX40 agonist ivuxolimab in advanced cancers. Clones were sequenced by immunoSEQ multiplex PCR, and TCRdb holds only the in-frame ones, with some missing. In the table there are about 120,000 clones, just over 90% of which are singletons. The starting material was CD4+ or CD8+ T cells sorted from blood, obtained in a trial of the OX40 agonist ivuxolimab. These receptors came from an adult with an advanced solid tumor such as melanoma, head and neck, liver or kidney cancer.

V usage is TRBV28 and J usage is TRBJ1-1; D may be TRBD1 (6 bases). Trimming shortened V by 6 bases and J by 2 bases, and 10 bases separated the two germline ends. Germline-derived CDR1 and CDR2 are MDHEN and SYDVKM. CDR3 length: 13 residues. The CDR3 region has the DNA TGTGCCAGCAGAACAGGGCGTAACACTGAAGCTTTCTTT. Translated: CASRTGRNTEAFF.

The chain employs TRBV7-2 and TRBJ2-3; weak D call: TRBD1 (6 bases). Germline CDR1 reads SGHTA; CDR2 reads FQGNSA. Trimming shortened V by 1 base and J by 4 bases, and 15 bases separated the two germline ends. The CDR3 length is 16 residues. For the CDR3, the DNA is TGTGCCAGCAGCTTAGTTTCACAGGGCGGCGCAGATACGCAGTATTTT. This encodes CASSLVSQGGADTQYF.

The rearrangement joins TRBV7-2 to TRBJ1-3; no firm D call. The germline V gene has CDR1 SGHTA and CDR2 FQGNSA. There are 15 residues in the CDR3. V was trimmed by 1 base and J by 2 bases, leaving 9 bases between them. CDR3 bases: TGTGCCAGCAGCTTAGAGTCGGGTGCTGGAAACACCATATATTTT. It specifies CASSLESGAGNTIYF.

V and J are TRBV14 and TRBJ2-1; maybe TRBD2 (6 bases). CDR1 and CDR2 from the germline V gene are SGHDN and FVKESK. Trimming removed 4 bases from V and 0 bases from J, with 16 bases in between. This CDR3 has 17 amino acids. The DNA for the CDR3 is TGTGCCAGCAGCCCAAGCCTAGGACTAAGCTCCTACAATGAGCAGTTCTTC. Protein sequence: CASSPSLGLSSYNEQFF.

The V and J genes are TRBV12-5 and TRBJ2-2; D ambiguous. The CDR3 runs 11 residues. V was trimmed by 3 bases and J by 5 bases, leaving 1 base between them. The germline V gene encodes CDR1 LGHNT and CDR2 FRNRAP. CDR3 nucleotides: TGTGCTAGTGGTTTAACCGGGGAGCTGTTTTTT. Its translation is CASGLTGELFF. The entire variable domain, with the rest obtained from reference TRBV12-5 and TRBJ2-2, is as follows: DARVTQTPRHKVTEMGQEVTMRCQPILGHNTVFWYRQTMMQGLELLAYFRNRAPLDDSGMPKDRFSAEMPDATLATLKIQPSEPRDSAVYFCASGLTGELFFGEGSRLTVL.

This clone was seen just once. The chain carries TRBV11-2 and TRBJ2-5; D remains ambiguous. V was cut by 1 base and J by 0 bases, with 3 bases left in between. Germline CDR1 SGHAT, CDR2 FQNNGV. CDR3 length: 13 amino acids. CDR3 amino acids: CASSLAYQETQYF. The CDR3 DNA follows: TGTGCCAGCAGCTTAGCTTACCAAGAGACCCAGTACTTC.

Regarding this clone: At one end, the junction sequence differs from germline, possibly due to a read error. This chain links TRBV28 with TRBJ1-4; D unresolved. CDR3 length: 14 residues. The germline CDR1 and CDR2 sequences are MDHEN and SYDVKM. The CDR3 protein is CASSLRGGSEQLFF. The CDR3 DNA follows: TGTGCCAGCAGTTTGCGGGGAGGATCTGAACAACTGTTTTTT.

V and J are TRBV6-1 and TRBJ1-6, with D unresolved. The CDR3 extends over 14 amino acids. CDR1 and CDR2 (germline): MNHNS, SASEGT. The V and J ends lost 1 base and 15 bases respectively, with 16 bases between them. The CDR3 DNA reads TGTGCCAGCAGTGAAGGTCGGAGGAGCCTAGTCCTCCACTTT. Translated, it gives CASSEGRRSLVLHF.

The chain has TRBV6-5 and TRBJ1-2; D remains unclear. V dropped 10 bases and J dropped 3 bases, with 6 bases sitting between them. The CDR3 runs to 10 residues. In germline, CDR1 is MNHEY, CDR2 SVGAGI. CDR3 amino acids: CATRDYGYTF. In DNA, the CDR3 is TGTGCCACTAGGGACTATGGCTACACCTTC.

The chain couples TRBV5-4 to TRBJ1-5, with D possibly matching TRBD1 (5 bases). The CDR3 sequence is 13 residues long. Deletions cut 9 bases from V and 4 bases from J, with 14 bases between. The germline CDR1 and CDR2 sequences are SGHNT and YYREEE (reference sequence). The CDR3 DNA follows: TGTGCCACCTCCCAGGGAGGGAATCAGCCCCAGCATTTT. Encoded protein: CATSQGGNQPQHF.

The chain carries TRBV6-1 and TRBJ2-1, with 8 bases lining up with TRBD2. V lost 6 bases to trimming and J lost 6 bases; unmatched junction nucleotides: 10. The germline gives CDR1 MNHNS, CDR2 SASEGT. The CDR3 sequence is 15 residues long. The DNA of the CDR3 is TGTGCCAGCAGCGACATGGGACTAGACCCCAATGAGCAGTTCTTC. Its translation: CASSDMGLDPNEQFF.

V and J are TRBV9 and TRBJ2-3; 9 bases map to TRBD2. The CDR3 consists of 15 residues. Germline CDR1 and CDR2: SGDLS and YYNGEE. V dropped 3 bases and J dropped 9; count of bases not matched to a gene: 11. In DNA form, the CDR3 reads TGTGCCAGCAGCGGAGGGGTAGCGGGGGAAGGGACGCAGTATTTT. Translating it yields CASSGGVAGEGTQYF. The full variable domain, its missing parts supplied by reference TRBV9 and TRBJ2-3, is DSGVTQTPKHLITATGQRVTLRCSPRSGDLSVYWYQQSLDQGLQFLIQYYNGEERAKGNILERFSAQQFPDLHSELNLSSLELGDSALYFCASSGGVAGEGTQYFGPGTRLTVL.

As DNA, the CDR3 is TGTGCCAGCAGCCTAACTAGCGGGATCTACGAGCAGTACTTC. It encodes CASSLTSGIYEQYF. The chain has TRBV5-6 and TRBJ2-7, with 10 bases aligning to TRBD2. Losses at the gene ends were 4 bases for V and 3 bases for J; bases not matched to a gene: 4. Germline V lookup: CDR1 SGHDT, CDR2 YYEEEE. The CDR3 runs 14 residues.

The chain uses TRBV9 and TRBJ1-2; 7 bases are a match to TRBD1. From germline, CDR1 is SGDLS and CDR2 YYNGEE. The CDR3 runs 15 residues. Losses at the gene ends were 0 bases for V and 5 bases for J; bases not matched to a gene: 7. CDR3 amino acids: CASSVAAGGAYGYTF. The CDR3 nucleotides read TGTGCCAGCAGCGTAGCGGCAGGGGGAGCGTATGGCTACACCTTC. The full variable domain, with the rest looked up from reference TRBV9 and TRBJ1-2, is DSGVTQTPKHLITATGQRVTLRCSPRSGDLSVYWYQQSLDQGLQFLIQYYNGEERAKGNILERFSAQQFPDLHSELNLSSLELGDSALYFCASSVAAGGAYGYTFGSGTRLTVV.

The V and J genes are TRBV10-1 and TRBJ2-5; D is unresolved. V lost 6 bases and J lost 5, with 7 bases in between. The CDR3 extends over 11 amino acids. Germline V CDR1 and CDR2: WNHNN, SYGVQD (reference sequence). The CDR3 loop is CASRSWETQYF. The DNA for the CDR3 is TGCGCCAGCAGATCGTGGGAGACCCAGTACTTC.

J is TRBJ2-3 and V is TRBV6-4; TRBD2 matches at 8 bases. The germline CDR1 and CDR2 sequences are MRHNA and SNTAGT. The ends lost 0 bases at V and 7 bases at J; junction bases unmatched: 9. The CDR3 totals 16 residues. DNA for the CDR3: TGTGCCAGCAGTGACTCGGGCGCCGGGAGGGCTTATACGCAGTATTTT. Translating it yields CASSDSGAGRAYTQYF.

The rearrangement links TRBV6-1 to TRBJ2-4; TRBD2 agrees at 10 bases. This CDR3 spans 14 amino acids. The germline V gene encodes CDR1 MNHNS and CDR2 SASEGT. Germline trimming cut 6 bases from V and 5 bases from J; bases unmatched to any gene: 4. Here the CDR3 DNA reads TGTGCCAGCAGAGATAGCGGGAGGCAAAACATTCAGTACTTC. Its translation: CASRDSGRQNIQYF.

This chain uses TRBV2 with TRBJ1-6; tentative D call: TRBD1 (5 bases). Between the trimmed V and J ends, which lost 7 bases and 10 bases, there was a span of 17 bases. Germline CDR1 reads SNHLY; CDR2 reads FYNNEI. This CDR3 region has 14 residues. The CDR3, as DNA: TGTGCCAGCAAGGCAGGGAGTTTGGAATCACCCCTCCACTTT. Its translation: CASKAGSLESPLHF.

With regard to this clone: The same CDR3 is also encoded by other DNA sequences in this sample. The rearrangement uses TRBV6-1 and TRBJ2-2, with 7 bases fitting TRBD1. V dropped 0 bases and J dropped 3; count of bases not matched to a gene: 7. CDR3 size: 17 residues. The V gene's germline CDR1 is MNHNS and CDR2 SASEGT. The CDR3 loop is CASSEASRGPDTGELFF. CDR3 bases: TGTGCCAGCAGTGAAGCCTCGAGGGGGCCTGACACCGGGGAGCTGTTTTTT.

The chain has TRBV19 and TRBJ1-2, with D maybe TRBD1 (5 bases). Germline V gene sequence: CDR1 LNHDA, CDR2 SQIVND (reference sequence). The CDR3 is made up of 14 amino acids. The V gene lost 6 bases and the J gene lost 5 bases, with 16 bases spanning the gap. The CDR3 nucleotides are TGTGCCAGTAGAGAACGAGGGGCAGGGTATGGCTACACCTTC. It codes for CASRERGAGYGYTF.

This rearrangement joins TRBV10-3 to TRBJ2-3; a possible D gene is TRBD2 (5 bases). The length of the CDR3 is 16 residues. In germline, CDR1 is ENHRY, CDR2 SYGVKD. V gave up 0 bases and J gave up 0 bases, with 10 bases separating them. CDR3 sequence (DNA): TGTGCCATCAGTGAGTCGACACGGGGAAGCACAGATACGCAGTATTTT. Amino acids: CAISESTRGSTDTQYF.

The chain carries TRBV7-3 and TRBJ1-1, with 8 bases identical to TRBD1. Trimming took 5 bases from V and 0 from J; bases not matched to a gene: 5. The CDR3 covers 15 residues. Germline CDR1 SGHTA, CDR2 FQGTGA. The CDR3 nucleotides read TGTGCCAGCAGCCCGCGACAGGGGATGAACACTGAAGCTTTCTTT. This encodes CASSPRQGMNTEAFF.

In DNA, the CDR3 is TGTGCCAGCAGCCAGACAGTCGACTATGGCTACACCTTC. Translation gives CASSQTVDYGYTF. This chain uses TRBV28 with TRBJ1-2; possible D gene TRBD1, 5 bases. V lost 6 bases and J lost 3, with 11 bases in between. The CDR3 has 13 amino acids. Germline V gene sequence: CDR1 MDHEN, CDR2 SYDVKM.

In nucleotides, the CDR3 is TGCGCCAGCAGCTTGGGCCCAGCGGGGACAGATACGCAGTATTTT. Translation: CASSLGPAGTDTQYF. This chain joins TRBV5-1 and TRBJ2-3, with TRBD2 matching 7 bases. J lost 3 bases, V lost 0 bases, and 4 bases had no gene match. Germline CDR1 and CDR2: SGHRS and YFSETQ. The CDR3 has 15 amino acids.

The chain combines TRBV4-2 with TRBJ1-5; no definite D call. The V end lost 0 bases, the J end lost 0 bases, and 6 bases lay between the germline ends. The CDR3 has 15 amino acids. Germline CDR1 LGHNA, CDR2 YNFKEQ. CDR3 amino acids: CASSQDGDSNQPQHF. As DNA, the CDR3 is TGTGCCAGCAGCCAAGACGGGGATAGCAATCAGCCCCAGCATTTT.

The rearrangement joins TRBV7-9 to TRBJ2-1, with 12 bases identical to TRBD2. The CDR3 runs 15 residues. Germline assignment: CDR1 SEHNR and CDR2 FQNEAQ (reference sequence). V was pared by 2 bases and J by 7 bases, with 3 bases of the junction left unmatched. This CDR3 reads CASSLKLAGGNEQFF. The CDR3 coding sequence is TGTGCCAGCAGCTTAAAACTAGCGGGGGGTAATGAGCAGTTCTTC.

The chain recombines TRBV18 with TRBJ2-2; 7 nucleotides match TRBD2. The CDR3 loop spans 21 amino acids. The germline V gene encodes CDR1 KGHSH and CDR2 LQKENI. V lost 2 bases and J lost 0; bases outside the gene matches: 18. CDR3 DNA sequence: TGTGCCAGCTCACCAATCTCCACCCCGGCCAGCGGGAACGCGAACACCGGGGAGCTGTTTTTT. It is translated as CASSPISTPASGNANTGELFF.

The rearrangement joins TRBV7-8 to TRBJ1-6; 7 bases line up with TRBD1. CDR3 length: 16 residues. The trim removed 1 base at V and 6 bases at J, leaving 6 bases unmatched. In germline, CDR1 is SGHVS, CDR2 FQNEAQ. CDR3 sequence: CASSLGARGTNSPLHF. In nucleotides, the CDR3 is TGTGCCAGCAGCTTAGGTGCCAGGGGGACTAATTCACCCCTCCACTTT.

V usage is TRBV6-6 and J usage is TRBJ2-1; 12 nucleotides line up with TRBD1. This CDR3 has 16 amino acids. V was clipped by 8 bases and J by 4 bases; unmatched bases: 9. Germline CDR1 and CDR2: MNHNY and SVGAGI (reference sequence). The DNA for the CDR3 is TGTGCCAGCGGGGACAGGGGGCCCGACCTATACAATGAGCAGTTCTTC. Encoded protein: CASGDRGPDLYNEQFF.

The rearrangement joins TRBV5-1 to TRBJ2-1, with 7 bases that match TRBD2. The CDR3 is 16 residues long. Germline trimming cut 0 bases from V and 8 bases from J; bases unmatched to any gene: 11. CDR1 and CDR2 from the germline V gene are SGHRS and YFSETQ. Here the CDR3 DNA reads TGCGCCAGCAGCTTGGGAACTGGCGGGAGTAGAGATGAGCAGTTCTTC. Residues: CASSLGTGGSRDEQFF.